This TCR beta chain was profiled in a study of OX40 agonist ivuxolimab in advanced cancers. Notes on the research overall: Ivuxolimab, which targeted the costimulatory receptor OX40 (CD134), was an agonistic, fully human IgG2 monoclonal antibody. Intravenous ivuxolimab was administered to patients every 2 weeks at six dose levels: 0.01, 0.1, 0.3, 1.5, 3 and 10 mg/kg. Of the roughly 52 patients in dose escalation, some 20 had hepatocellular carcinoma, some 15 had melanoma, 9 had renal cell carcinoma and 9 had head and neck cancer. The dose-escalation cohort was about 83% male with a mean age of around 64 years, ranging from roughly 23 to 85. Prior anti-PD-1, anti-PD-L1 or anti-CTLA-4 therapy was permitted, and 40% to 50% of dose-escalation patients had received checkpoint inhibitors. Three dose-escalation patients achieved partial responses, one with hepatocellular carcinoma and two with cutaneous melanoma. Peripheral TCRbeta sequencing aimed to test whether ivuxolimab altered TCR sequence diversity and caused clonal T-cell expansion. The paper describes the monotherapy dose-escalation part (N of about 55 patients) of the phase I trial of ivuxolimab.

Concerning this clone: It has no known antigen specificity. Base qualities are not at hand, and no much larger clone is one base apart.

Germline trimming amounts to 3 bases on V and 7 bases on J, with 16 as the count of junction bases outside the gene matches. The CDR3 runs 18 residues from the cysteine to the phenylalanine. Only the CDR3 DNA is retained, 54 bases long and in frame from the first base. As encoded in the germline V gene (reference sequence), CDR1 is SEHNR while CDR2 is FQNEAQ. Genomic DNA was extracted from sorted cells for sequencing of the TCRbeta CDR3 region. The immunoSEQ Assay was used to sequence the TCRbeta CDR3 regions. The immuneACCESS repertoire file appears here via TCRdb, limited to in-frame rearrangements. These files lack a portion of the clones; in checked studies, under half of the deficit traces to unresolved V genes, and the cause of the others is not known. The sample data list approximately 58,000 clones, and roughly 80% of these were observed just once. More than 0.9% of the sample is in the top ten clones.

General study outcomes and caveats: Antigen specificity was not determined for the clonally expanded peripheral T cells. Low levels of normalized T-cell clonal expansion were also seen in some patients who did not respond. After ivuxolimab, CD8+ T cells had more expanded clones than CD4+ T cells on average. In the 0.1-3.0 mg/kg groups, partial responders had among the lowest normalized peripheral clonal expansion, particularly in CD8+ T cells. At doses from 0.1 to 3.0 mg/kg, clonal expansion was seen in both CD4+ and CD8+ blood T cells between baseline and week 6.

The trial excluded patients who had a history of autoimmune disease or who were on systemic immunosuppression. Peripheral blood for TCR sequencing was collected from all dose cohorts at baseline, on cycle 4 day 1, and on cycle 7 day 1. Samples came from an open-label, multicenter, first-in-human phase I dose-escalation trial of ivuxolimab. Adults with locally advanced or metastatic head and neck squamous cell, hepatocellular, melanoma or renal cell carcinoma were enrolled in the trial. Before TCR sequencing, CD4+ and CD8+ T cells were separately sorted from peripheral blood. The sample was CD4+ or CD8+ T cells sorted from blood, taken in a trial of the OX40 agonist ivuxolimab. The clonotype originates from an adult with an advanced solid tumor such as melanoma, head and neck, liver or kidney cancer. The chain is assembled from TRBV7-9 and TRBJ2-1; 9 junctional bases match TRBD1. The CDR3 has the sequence CASSLASGTGIFGNEQFF. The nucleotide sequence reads TGTGCCAGCAGCTTGGCCTCCGGGACAGGGATTTTTGGAAATGAGCAGTTCTTC. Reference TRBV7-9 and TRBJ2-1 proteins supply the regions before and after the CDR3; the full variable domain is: DTGVSQNPRHKITKRGQNVTFRCDPISEHNRLYWYRQTLGQGPEFLTYFQNEAQLEKSRLLSDRFSAERPKGSFSTLEIQRTEQGDSAMYLCASSLASGTGIFGNEQFFGPGTRLTVL.